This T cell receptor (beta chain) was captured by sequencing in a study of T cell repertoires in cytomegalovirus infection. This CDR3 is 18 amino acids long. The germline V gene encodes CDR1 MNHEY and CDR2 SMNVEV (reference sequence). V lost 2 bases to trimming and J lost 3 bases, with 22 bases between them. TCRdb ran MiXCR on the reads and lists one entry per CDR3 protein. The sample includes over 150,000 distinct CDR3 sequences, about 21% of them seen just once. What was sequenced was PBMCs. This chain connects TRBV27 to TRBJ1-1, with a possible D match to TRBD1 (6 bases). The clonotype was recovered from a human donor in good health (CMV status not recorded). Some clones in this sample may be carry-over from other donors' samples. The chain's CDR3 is CASSLKGGGSQGHTEAFF. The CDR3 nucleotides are TGTGCCAGCAGTTTAAAGGGTGGAGGATCGCAGGGGCACACTGAAGCTTTCTTT.